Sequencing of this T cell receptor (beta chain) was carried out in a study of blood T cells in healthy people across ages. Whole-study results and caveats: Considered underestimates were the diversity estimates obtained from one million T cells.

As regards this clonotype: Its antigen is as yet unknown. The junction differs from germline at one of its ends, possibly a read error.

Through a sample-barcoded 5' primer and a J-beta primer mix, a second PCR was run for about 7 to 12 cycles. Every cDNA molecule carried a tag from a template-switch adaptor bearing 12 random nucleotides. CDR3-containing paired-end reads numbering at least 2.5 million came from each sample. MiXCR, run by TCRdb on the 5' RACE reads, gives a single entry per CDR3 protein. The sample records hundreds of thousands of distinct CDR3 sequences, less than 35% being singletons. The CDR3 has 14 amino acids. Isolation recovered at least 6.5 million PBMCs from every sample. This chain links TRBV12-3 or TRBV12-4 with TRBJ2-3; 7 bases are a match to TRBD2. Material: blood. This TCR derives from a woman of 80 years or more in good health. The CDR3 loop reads CASSLRAGSDTRYF. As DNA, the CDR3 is TGTGCCAGCAGTTTACGAGCGGGATCAGATACGCGGTATTTT.